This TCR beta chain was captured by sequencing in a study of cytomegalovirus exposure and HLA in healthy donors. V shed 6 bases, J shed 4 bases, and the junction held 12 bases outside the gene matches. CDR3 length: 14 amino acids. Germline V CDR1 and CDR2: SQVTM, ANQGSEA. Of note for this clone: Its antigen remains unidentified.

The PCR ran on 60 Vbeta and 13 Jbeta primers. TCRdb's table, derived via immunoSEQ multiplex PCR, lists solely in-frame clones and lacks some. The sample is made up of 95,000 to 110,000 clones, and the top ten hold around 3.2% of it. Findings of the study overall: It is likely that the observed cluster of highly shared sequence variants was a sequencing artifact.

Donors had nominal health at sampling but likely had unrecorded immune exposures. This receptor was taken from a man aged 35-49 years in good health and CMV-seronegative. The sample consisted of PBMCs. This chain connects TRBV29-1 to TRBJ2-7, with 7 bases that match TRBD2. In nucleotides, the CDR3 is TGCAGCGTCACCCTGGGGGGGTCCTTTTACGAGCAGTACTTC. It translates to CSVTLGGSFYEQYF.